The 3 T cell receptor beta chains presented below share a single source sample, sequenced in a study of T cells in localized non-small cell lung cancer. TCRdb's table, derived via immunoSEQ multiplex PCR, lists solely in-frame clones and lacks some. The table has some 49,000 clones, approximately 81% seen once. Material: peripheral blood mononuclear cells, obtained before any cancer treatment. The receptor source for this set is a man between 40 and 75 years old with stage III lung adenocarcinoma.

This chain's CDR3 is CASSPGAGLKYF. For the CDR3, the DNA is TGTGCCAGCAGCCCCGGCGCCGGCTTAAAGTACTTC. The chain employs TRBV7-2 and TRBJ2-7; D uncertain. V was pared by 5 bases and J by 11 bases, with 16 bases between. The CDR3 sequence is 12 residues long. Germline CDR1 reads SGHTA; CDR2 reads FQGNSA.

The rearrangement links TRBV5-4 to TRBJ1-6; a possible D gene is TRBD1 (5 bases). The CDR3 is 13 amino acids. The V end lost 4 bases, the J end lost 9 bases, and 11 bases lay between the germline ends. Germline CDR1 SGHNT, CDR2 YYREEE (reference sequence). Written as DNA, the CDR3 is TGTGCCAGCAGCCTGCAGGGTCGTTCACCCCTCCACTTT. Its translation: CASSLQGRSPLHF.

The rearrangement links TRBV6-6 to TRBJ2-5, with 8 bases identical to TRBD1. J lost 5 bases, V lost 4 bases, and 6 bases had no gene match. CDR1 MNHNY and CDR2 SVGAGI come from the germline V gene (reference sequence). The CDR3 is 14 amino acids. CDR3: CASSLFQGAETQYF. The DNA of the CDR3 is TGTGCCAGCAGTTTGTTTCAGGGGGCGGAGACCCAGTACTTC.